This entry is about one TCR beta chain. The table lists this clone with a count of one. Its binding antigen is unknown. No base quality information exists; no much larger clone differs at one position. The data originate from a study of blood T cell repertoires in COVID-19 (dated by TCRdb to between 2020 and 2021). About the study as a whole: Collaborator samples came from the United States, Italy and Spain and covered acute and convalescent phases of COVID-19. HLA class I and class II types, where available, came from metadata supplied by the sample provider rather than from assay-based typing. The dataset comprised deeply sampled blood TCRbeta repertoires from subjects exposed to, actively infected with, or recovered from COVID-19. A freely available public database, intended as a resource for researchers studying the immune response to SARS-CoV-2, is where the repertoires were released. Sample metadata almost always included a de-identified subject ID, COVID-19 status, age in years and sex. The prospective study material was composed of cDNA or gDNA derived from T cells, B-cell-depleted T cells, or PBMCs. The samples were drawn from two sources: the first 160 participants of the ongoing ImmuneRACE study, and over 1,000 subjects contributed by 6 global collaborators.

TCRbeta CDR3 regions were amplified from genomic DNA by means of the immunoSEQ Assay, a bias-controlled multiplex PCR. The study's processing was this. Nucleated cell counts per sample were estimated from amplification of reference gene primers within the assay. To quantify the absolute abundance of each unique TCRbeta CDR3 rearrangement, sequence reads were collapsed and filtered. Productive Simpson clonality was computed per sample as the square root of Simpson's diversity index over productive rearrangements. This is the immuneACCESS table as TCRdb keeps it, with only in-frame sequences that have V and J called. A part of the clones is gone; compared with another copy, unresolved V genes explain less than half, and the rest is unexplained. V, J and clone size reflect that table, while D and trimming were determined from the DNA. This sample comprises approximately 110,000 clones, 75% to 90% of them detected only once. The top ten constitute 3.2% of the sample.

The CDR3 starts with the cysteine, ends with the phenylalanine, and has 15 residues. The DNA shown is the 45-base CDR3, in frame from base 1. Germline trimming amounts to 6 bases on V and 4 bases on J, with 8 as the count of junction bases outside the gene matches. CDR1 and CDR2 were assigned from the germline V gene as MNHEY and SVGAGI. One collaborating source in Seattle enrolled patients during active infection and followed them longitudinally through the course of disease. Collaborating institutions collected whole blood in K2EDTA tubes following their own protocols. For TCRbeta analysis, collaborator samples were shipped as frozen whole blood, as isolated PBMCs, or as DNA extracted from either sample type. Study-wide conclusions, independent of this receptor: How much clinical and demographic metadata was included differed by source and by participant, and the metadata was provided uncurated.

The sequenced sample was peripheral blood. This receptor was identified in a woman aged 80 or over with COVID-19, enrolled during active disease. The chain joins TRBV6-5 to TRBJ2-2; the junction holds 7 bases that match TRBD1. The CDR3 loop reads CASSQSQGSTGELFF. The DNA reads as follows: TGTGCCAGCAGCCAATCACAGGGGAGCACCGGGGAGCTGTTTTTT.